Below, 20 T cell receptor beta chains from the same sample are listed, as sequenced in a study of blood T cell repertoires in COVID-19. Clones were sequenced by immunoSEQ multiplex PCR, and TCRdb holds only the in-frame ones, with some missing. The sample lists around 180,000 clones; 70% to 90% were seen once. Sample: peripheral blood. The receptor set was obtained from a man aged 40-49 years with active or convalescent COVID-19.

This clone has just one count. The rearrangement uses TRBV18 and TRBJ1-5; D unclear. The CDR3 contains 13 residues. V was pared by 2 bases and J by 1 base, with 3 bases between. CDR1 is KGHSH, CDR2 LQKENI, per germline. The CDR3 reads CASSPASNQPQHF. In DNA, the CDR3 is TGTGCCAGCTCACCAGCGAGCAATCAGCCCCAGCATTTT.

The sample holds a few counts of this clone. V usage is TRBV7-9 and J usage is TRBJ1-3; TRBD1 matches 7 bases. The length of the CDR3 is 16 residues. The germline V gene has CDR1 SEHNR and CDR2 FQNEAQ (reference sequence). J was trimmed by 0 bases and V by 5 bases; bases with no gene match: 7. The CDR3 region is CASSTWTGLSGNTIYF. The CDR3 nucleotides are TGTGCCAGCAGCACCTGGACAGGACTCTCTGGAAACACCATATATTTT.

A few counts support this clone. J is TRBJ1-6 and V is TRBV28, with TRBD1 matching 7 bases. The V gene end was trimmed by 7 bases and the J gene end by 10 bases; junction bases not matched to a gene: 16. The CDR3 is 16 amino acids. CDR1 is MDHEN and CDR2 is SYDVKM in the germline V gene. The CDR3 region has the DNA TGTGCCAGCACCCCCCTGATAGGGGCAGGGGGATCACCCCTCCACTTT. It yields the protein CASTPLIGAGGSPLHF.

J is TRBJ2-1 and V is TRBV29-1, with 11 bases matching TRBD2. CDR1 is SQVTM, CDR2 ANQGSEA, per germline. This CDR3 contains 17 residues. After removal of 3 bases from V and 0 bases from J, the junction contained 7 bases not matched to a gene. CDR3: CSVELAGGPSSYNEQFF. The CDR3 DNA sequence: TGCAGCGTTGAGCTAGCGGGGGGCCCAAGCTCCTACAATGAGCAGTTCTTC.

Only a few counts were recorded for this clone. V usage is TRBV30 and J usage is TRBJ1-2, with no clear D. Deletions cut 3 bases from V and 0 bases from J, with 8 bases between. This CDR3 is 13 amino acids long. Germline CDR1 GTSNPN, CDR2 SVGIG (reference sequence). The CDR3: CAWRSRSNYGYTF. The CDR3 nucleotides are TGTGCCTGGAGGAGCCGTTCTAACTATGGCTACACCTTC.

This clone has only one observation. This rearrangement joins TRBV19 to TRBJ1-3; D is unclear. Germline V gene lookup returns CDR1 LNHDA and CDR2 SQIVND (reference sequence). The length of the CDR3 is 13 residues. The ends were cut back, 3 bases at V and 3 bases at J, with 6 bases in the middle. CDR3 coding DNA: TGTGCCAGTAGTATTGACTTTGGAAACACCATATATTTT. This sequence encodes CASSIDFGNTIYF.

V is TRBV6-5 and J is TRBJ1-1; D is unclear. Trimming stripped 5 bases from V and 6 bases from J, with 10 bases between. This CDR3 has 12 residues. Germline V CDR1 and CDR2: MNHEY, SVGAGI. The CDR3 region is CASSPGSSEAFF. CDR3 coding DNA: TGTGCCAGCAGTCCGGGTTCTTCTGAAGCTTTCTTT.

J is TRBJ2-1 and V is TRBV6-5, with 7 bases that match TRBD1. CDR3 length equals 14 residues. With V trimmed by 6 bases and J by 7 bases, 9 bases remained unmatched. Germline V gene sequence: CDR1 MNHEY, CDR2 SVGAGI. The CDR3 spells CASRPRDRINEQFF. CDR3 sequence (DNA): TGTGCCAGCAGGCCCCGGGACAGAATAAATGAGCAGTTCTTC.

The CDR3 sequence: CASSLGTVEQYF. In DNA form, the CDR3 reads TGTGCCAGCAGTTTAGGGACAGTCGAGCAGTACTTC. The chain carries TRBV28 and TRBJ2-7; 7 bases are shared with TRBD1. CDR3 length equals 12 residues. Germline V gene data show CDR1 as MDHEN and CDR2 as SYDVKM. Unmatched junction bases numbered 1, after V lost 2 bases and J lost 6 bases. The entire variable domain, with the rest obtained from reference TRBV28 and TRBJ2-7, is as follows: DVKVTQSSRYLVKRTGEKVFLECVQDMDHENMFWYRQDPGLGLRLIYFSYDVKMKEKGDIPEGYSVSREKKERFSLILESASTNQTSMYLCASSLGTVEQYFGPGTRLTVT.

This chain uses TRBV19 with TRBJ2-7, with a weak D call TRBD1 (6 bases). Trimming removed 4 bases from V and 3 bases from J, with 13 bases in between. The germline CDR1 and CDR2 sequences are LNHDA and SQIVND (reference sequence). The CDR3 contains 14 residues. CDR3 sequence: CASSTQGVGYEQYF. DNA of the CDR3: TGTGCCAGTAGTACACAGGGAGTAGGCTACGAGCAGTACTTC.

This chain uses TRBV28 with TRBJ1-1, with a weak D call TRBD1 (5 bases). The CDR3 loop spans 12 amino acids. Per germline, CDR1 MDHEN and CDR2 SYDVKM. Trimming removed 7 bases from V and 8 bases from J, with 14 bases in between. The chain's CDR3 is CASTGGRTEAFF. The CDR3 DNA follows: TGTGCCAGCACCGGGGGTCGGACAGAAGCTTTCTTT.

The chain combines TRBV6-6 with TRBJ1-1; D might be TRBD1 (5 bases). Germline V gives CDR1 MNHNY, CDR2 SVGAGI (reference sequence). With 4 bases removed from V and 3 bases from J, the gap between germline ends came to 9 bases. The CDR3 is 13 amino acids. CDR3 DNA sequence: TGTGCCAGCAGTTCAACAGGAGACACTGAAGCTTTCTTT. Residues: CASSSTGDTEAFF.

The chain is built from TRBV4-1 and TRBJ2-3; 8 nucleotides match TRBD1. The J segment lost 2 bases and the V segment lost 4 bases, leaving 11 bases of the junction unmatched. Germline CDR1 and CDR2: MGHRA and YSYEKL. The CDR3 extends over 17 amino acids. The CDR3 spells CASSPNGAGGTTDTQYF. The DNA for the CDR3 is TGCGCCAGCAGCCCTAATGGGGCAGGGGGCACCACAGATACGCAGTATTTT.

The V call is TRBV5-5, the J call TRBJ1-6; 8 positions agree with TRBD1. The CDR3 is 16 residues long. V shed 2 bases, J shed 3 bases, and the junction held 4 bases outside the gene matches. In germline, CDR1 is SGHKS, CDR2 YYEKEE (reference sequence). Written as DNA, the CDR3 is TGTGCCAGCAGCTTACGGACAGGGAGCTATAATTCACCCCTCCACTTT. As protein: CASSLRTGSYNSPLHF.

The rearrangement uses TRBV7-2 and TRBJ2-1; 12 positions match TRBD2. Germline V CDR1 and CDR2: SGHTA, FQGNSA. After removal of 1 base from V and 7 bases from J, the junction contained 5 bases not matched to a gene. The CDR3 is 16 residues long. This CDR3 reads CASSLVPLAGGNEQFF. CDR3 bases: TGTGCCAGCAGCTTAGTCCCCCTAGCGGGGGGGAATGAGCAGTTCTTC.

The rearrangement links TRBV11-2 to TRBJ1-1, with D perhaps TRBD1 (5 bases). Looked up from germline, CDR1 is SGHAT and CDR2 is FQNNGV. V was cut by 2 bases and J by 1 base, with 14 bases left in between. This CDR3 region has 16 residues. The CDR3 coding sequence is TGTGCCAGCAGCTTATGGGGTAGGGGCGGGAACACTGAAGCTTTCTTT. Its protein product is CASSLWGRGGNTEAFF.

This chain links TRBV30 with TRBJ2-1, with 12 bases aligning to TRBD2. Germline CDR1 reads GTSNPN; CDR2 reads SVGIG (reference sequence). The CDR3 has 16 amino acids. The junction had 7 bases not matched to a gene; V was cut back by 0 bases and J by 7 bases. This chain's CDR3 is CAWSVRWTSGANEQFF. The CDR3 bases are TGTGCCTGGAGTGTGAGATGGACTAGCGGGGCTAATGAGCAGTTCTTC.

The chain employs TRBV30 and TRBJ1-5; 10 bases line up with TRBD1. J lost 8 bases, V lost 2 bases, and 3 bases had no gene match. The germline gives CDR1 GTSNPN, CDR2 SVGIG (reference sequence). The CDR3 is 13 amino acids. The CDR3 sequence is CAWSRDRGKPQHF. DNA of the CDR3: TGTGCCTGGAGTAGGGACAGGGGAAAGCCCCAGCATTTT.

The chain joins TRBV5-1 to TRBJ1-1, with 9 bases fitting TRBD1. Germline CDR1 reads SGHRS; CDR2 reads YFSETQ. The CDR3 has 15 residues. V was clipped by 4 bases and J by 5 bases; unmatched bases: 9. DNA for the CDR3: TGCGCCAGCAGCCCGGGACAGGGAGCGAGGACTGAAGCTTTCTTT. Translating it yields CASSPGQGARTEAFF.

The V call is TRBV7-9, the J call TRBJ2-1; 7 bases match TRBD1. V shed 6 bases, J shed 1 base, and the junction held 9 bases outside the gene matches. CDR1 is SEHNR and CDR2 is FQNEAQ in the germline V gene (reference sequence). This CDR3 contains 16 residues. The CDR3 region has the DNA TGTGCCAGCAGTTCTCAAGGGGGCAGGTCCTACAATGAGCAGTTCTTC. Its translation is CASSSQGGRSYNEQFF.